This T cell receptor beta chain was recovered during a study of cytomegalovirus exposure and HLA in healthy donors. This CDR3 contains 15 residues. Germline CDR1 is SGHAT and CDR2 is FQNNGV. V shed 0 bases, J shed 5 bases, and the junction held 6 bases outside the gene matches. The PCR contained 60 Vbeta and 13 Jbeta primers. Assay: immunoSEQ multiplex PCR; the TCRdb copy retains only in-frame clones and omits some. Reported are under 200,000 clones; the ten largest clones contain 2.1%. The V gene is TRBV11-2, the J gene TRBJ1-2, with 7 bases that match TRBD1. The sequenced material came from PBMCs. The clonotype comes from a man aged 25 to 45 in good health and CMV-seronegative. Here the CDR3 reads CASSLEGTDVYGYTF. CDR3 sequence (DNA): TGTGCCAGCAGCTTAGAGGGGACAGATGTGTATGGCTACACCTTC. The variable domain in full, with the rest retrieved from reference TRBV11-2 and TRBJ1-2, is EAGVAQSPRYKIIEKRQSVAFWCNPISGHATLYWYQQILGQGPKLLIQFQNNGVVDDSQLPKDRFSAERLKGVDSTLKIQPAKLEDSAVYLCASSLEGTDVYGYTFGSGTRLTVV.